The entry below describes one T cell receptor (beta chain). 60 Vbeta and 13 Jbeta primers were used in PCR. Some clones are missing from TCRdb's copy, which holds only in-frame ones; the method was immunoSEQ multiplex PCR. The profile covers under 200,000 clones, with 79% appearing a single time and under 2.5% taken by the ten largest. The data were taken from a study of cytomegalovirus exposure and HLA in healthy donors. From germline, CDR1 is SGHNT and CDR2 YYREEE (reference sequence). V dropped 3 bases and J dropped 0; count of bases not matched to a gene: 3. CDR3 size: 16 residues. The receptor's source is a man in his forties or fifties in good health and CMV-seronegative. V is TRBV5-4 and J is TRBJ2-2; TRBD1 agrees at 9 bases. Sequenced input: PBMCs. CDR3 amino acids: CASSWNRGPNTGELFF. The DNA for the CDR3 is TGTGCCAGCAGCTGGAACAGGGGGCCGAACACCGGGGAGCTGTTTTTT.